Below are 10 T cell receptor beta chains sequenced from a single sample in a study of T cell responses to AZD1222 COVID-19 vaccine. Assay: immunoSEQ multiplex PCR; the TCRdb copy retains only in-frame clones and omits some. The sample includes more than 75,000 clones, approximately 90% of them seen just once. Material: peripheral blood, obtained on day 0 of AZD1222 vaccination. These receptors all come from an adult in good health.

Only a few counts were recorded for this clone. The V and J genes are TRBV6-5 and TRBJ1-2; 7 nucleotides match TRBD1. Germline lookup yields CDR1 MNHEY and CDR2 SVGAGI. The CDR3 loop spans 14 amino acids. Trimming at V came to 2 bases and at J to 2 bases, leaving 2 bases not matched to a gene. CDR3 amino acids: CASSYTGQNYGYTF. The DNA for the CDR3 is TGTGCCAGCAGTTACACGGGACAGAACTATGGCTACACCTTC.

This sequence joins TRBV3-1 (or the pseudogene TRBV3-2) and TRBJ2-3, with 10 bases identical to TRBD2. Germline V CDR1 and CDR2: LGHDT, YNNKEL (reference sequence). This CDR3 contains 15 residues. After removal of 1 base from V and 7 bases from J, the junction contained 5 bases not matched to a gene. The CDR3 protein is CASSQGSGGVNTQYF. As DNA, the CDR3 is TGTGCCAGCAGCCAAGGAAGCGGGGGGGTTAATACGCAGTATTTT.

The sample holds one count of this clone. The genes are TRBV6-5 and TRBJ2-5, with D unclear. The V gene's germline CDR1 is MNHEY and CDR2 SVGAGI. V gave up 5 bases and J gave up 2 bases, with 12 bases separating them. This CDR3 region has 14 residues. CDR3 coding DNA: TGTGCCAGCAGTCCTAGTTGGCAGCAAGAGACCCAGTACTTC. It specifies CASSPSWQQETQYF.

The rearrangement uses TRBV19 and TRBJ1-2; 9 positions agree with TRBD1. Germline values: CDR1 LNHDA, CDR2 SQIVND (reference sequence). The CDR3 has 16 residues. The ends lost 2 bases at V and 8 bases at J; junction bases unmatched: 12. The CDR3 DNA sequence: TGTGCCAGTAGTATAATTGGTCGGGACAGGGTTATGGGCTACACCTTC. Its protein is CASSIIGRDRVMGYTF.

The rearrangement uses TRBV18 and TRBJ1-2; no firm D call. Germline values: CDR1 KGHSH, CDR2 LQKENI. This CDR3 spans 15 amino acids. Trimming removed 3 bases from V and 8 bases from J, with 19 bases in between. CDR3 sequence: CASSPITLVGSGYTF. Written as DNA, the CDR3 is TGTGCCAGCTCACCCATAACCCTAGTGGGATCCGGCTACACCTTC. The variable domain in full, completed from reference TRBV18 and TRBJ1-2, reads NAGVMQNPRHLVRRRGQEARLRCSPMKGHSHVYWYRQLPEEGLKFMVYLQKENIIDESGMPKERFSAEFPKEGPSILRIQQVVRGDSAAYFCASSPITLVGSGYTFGSGTRLTVV.

The chain couples TRBV19 to TRBJ1-6; D might be TRBD1 (5 bases). Germline V gene data show CDR1 as LNHDA and CDR2 as SQIVND (reference sequence). Trimming removed 0 bases from V and 2 bases from J, with 17 bases in between. The CDR3 runs 19 residues. Here the CDR3 reads CASSIDGTSAGPYNSPLHF. DNA for the CDR3: TGTGCCAGTAGTATAGACGGGACGTCAGCTGGCCCCTATAATTCACCCCTCCACTTT.

The chain carries TRBV3-1 (or the pseudogene TRBV3-2) and TRBJ1-5; weak D call: TRBD1 (5 bases). The CDR3 length is 14 residues. Germline-derived CDR1 and CDR2 are LGHDT and YNNKEL (reference sequence). V was trimmed by 1 base and J by 6 bases, leaving 10 bases between them. The chain's CDR3 is CASSQGRVGQPQHF. CDR3 nucleotides: TGTGCCAGCAGCCAAGGCAGGGTTGGTCAGCCCCAGCATTTT.

The V gene is TRBV4-2, the J gene TRBJ1-1, with 9 bases that match TRBD1. This CDR3 spans 14 amino acids. After removal of 1 base from V and 3 bases from J, the junction contained 0 bases not matched to a gene. Germline assignment: CDR1 LGHNA and CDR2 YNFKEQ. CDR3 DNA sequence: TGTGCCAGCAGCCAAGGGGACAGGGACACTGAAGCTTTCTTT. This sequence encodes CASSQGDRDTEAFF.

V gene TRBV12-3 or TRBV12-4 combines with J gene TRBJ1-2; 8 positions agree with TRBD1. The junction had 10 bases not matched to a gene; V was cut back by 8 bases and J by 8 bases. The CDR3 runs 13 residues. CDR3 nucleotide sequence: TGTGCCAGCTTGCGACAGGGGAGTGAGGGCTACACCTTC. Translation: CASLRQGSEGYTF.

The chain recombines TRBV12-2 with TRBJ1-5. TRBV12-2 is listed as a pseudogene. This CDR3 is 13 amino acids long. CDR3: CASRLSECQPQHF. DNA of the CDR3: TGTGCAAGTCGCTTATCCGAATGTCAGCCCCAGCATTTT.